This entry lists 23 T cell receptor beta chains sequenced from one sample in a study of cytomegalovirus exposure and HLA in healthy donors. Vbeta (60) and Jbeta (13) primers were used in the PCR. The repertoire was sequenced with immunoSEQ multiplex PCR; TCRdb's copy has only in-frame clones and lacks some. Among 100,000 to 150,000 clones listed, more than 65% were seen once. Sample: PBMCs. The source of these receptors is a woman aged 18-35 years in good health and CMV-seronegative.

This clone has only one observation. The chain couples TRBV18 to TRBJ2-1, with 16 positions matching TRBD2. CDR3 length equals 18 residues. CDR1 KGHSH and CDR2 LQKENI come from the germline V gene. V shed 3 bases, J shed 7 bases, and the junction held 9 bases outside the gene matches. The CDR3 coding sequence is TGTGCCAGCTCACCGATGGGGACTAGCGGGAGGGCCACGAATGAGCAGTTCTTC. This translates into CASSPMGTSGRATNEQFF.

The V call is TRBV7-3, the J call TRBJ1-5; perhaps TRBD1 as D (6 bases). This CDR3 comprises 14 residues. CDR1 and CDR2 (germline): SGHTA, FQGTGA. Trimming cost V 2 bases and J 5 bases, with 10 bases left between them. The CDR3 reads CASSLSGDDQPQHF. DNA for the CDR3: TGTGCCAGCAGCTTATCAGGGGATGATCAGCCCCAGCATTTT.

This chain joins TRBV7-6 and TRBJ2-2; a possible D gene is TRBD1 (6 bases). This CDR3 is 13 amino acids long. Trimming took off 4 bases at V and 5 bases at J, with 8 bases between the two ends. CDR1 and CDR2 from the germline V gene are SGHVS and FNYEAQ. CDR3 sequence reads: CASSSGTTGELFF. CDR3 nucleotide sequence: TGTGCCAGCAGCTCCGGGACAACCGGGGAGCTGTTTTTT. The full variable domain, its missing parts supplied by reference TRBV7-6 and TRBJ2-2, is GAGVSQSPRYKVTKRGQDVALRCDPISGHVSLYWYRQALGQGPEFLTYFNYEAQQDKSGLPNDRFSAERPEGSISTLTIQRTEQRDSAMYRCASSSGTTGELFFGEGSRLTVL.

The chain joins TRBV11-2 to TRBJ1-1, with a possible D match to TRBD1 (6 bases). The CDR3 runs 14 residues. Germline-derived CDR1 and CDR2 are SGHAT and FQNNGV. Trimming stripped 3 bases from V and 0 bases from J, with 8 bases between. CDR3 loop: CASSLDRMNTEAFF. CDR3 sequence (DNA): TGTGCCAGCAGCTTGGACAGAATGAACACTGAAGCTTTCTTT.

V is TRBV9 and J is TRBJ2-1, with 7 bases aligning to TRBD2. The CDR3 totals 14 residues. V lost 4 bases and J lost 8; bases outside the gene matches: 9. CDR1 and CDR2 from the germline V gene are SGDLS and YYNGEE. CDR3 protein: CASSTRDYSDEQFF. The CDR3 DNA sequence: TGTGCCAGCAGCACCCGGGACTACAGCGATGAGCAGTTCTTC.

The genes are TRBV19 and TRBJ2-1, with 10 nucleotides matching TRBD2. J lost 4 bases, V lost 6 bases, and 6 bases had no gene match. CDR1 LNHDA and CDR2 SQIVND come from the germline V gene (reference sequence). The CDR3 spans 15 residues. DNA of the CDR3: TGTGCCAGTAGCCTCGGGACTAGCGCTTACAATGAGCAGTTCTTC. It encodes CASSLGTSAYNEQFF.

The CDR3 nucleotides are TGTGCCAGCAGCTTGTTTCACGGACCAGTCAACGGACAGACAGAAGCTTTCTTT. Protein: CASSLFHGPVNGQTEAFF. The V and J genes are TRBV5-8 and TRBJ1-1, with a possible D match to TRBD1 (6 bases). This CDR3 is 18 amino acids long. Trimming shortened V by 1 base and J by 8 bases, and 27 bases separated the two germline ends. Germline V CDR1 and CDR2: SGHTS, YDEGEE.

The chain uses TRBV18 and TRBJ1-1; D not certain. Trimming took off 4 bases at V and 4 bases at J, with 16 bases between the two ends. CDR3 length equals 15 residues. CDR1 and CDR2 (germline): KGHSH, LQKENI. This chain's CDR3 is CASSQSVGEGTEAFF. Written as DNA, the CDR3 is TGTGCCAGCTCACAGTCCGTCGGGGAAGGCACTGAAGCTTTCTTT.

This chain uses TRBV28 with TRBJ2-7; no definite D call. The germline CDR1 and CDR2 sequences are MDHEN and SYDVKM. The CDR3 loop spans 12 amino acids. Trimming shortened V by 1 base and J by 4 bases, and 5 bases separated the two germline ends. The CDR3 loop reads CASSLYGYEQYF. CDR3 nucleotide sequence: TGTGCCAGCAGTTTATACGGGTACGAGCAGTACTTC.

V usage is TRBV10-3 and J usage is TRBJ2-7, with D hard to call. CDR3 length: 11 residues. V gave up 7 bases and J gave up 5 bases, with 9 bases separating them. Germline values: CDR1 ENHRY, CDR2 SYGVKD. CDR3 sequence reads: CAIKAGDEQYF. The DNA for the CDR3 is TGTGCCATCAAAGCCGGAGACGAGCAGTACTTC.

This clone was counted between two and nine times. The rearrangement joins TRBV7-9 to TRBJ1-5, with D possibly TRBD1 on 6 matching bases. This CDR3 spans 14 amino acids. Trimming left V 5 bases short and J 5 bases short, with 13 bases between. Germline CDR1 SEHNR, CDR2 FQNEAQ (reference sequence). The chain's CDR3 is CASSPGGGHQPQHF. The CDR3, as DNA: TGTGCCAGCAGCCCCGGGGGGGGGCATCAGCCCCAGCATTTT.

In its sample, this clone was seen once. The CDR3 nucleotides read TGTGCCAGCAGCTTAGTTGTCTTCCCAGAGGGAAAACTGTTTTTT. Encoded protein: CASSLVVFPEGKLFF. The chain links TRBV7-2 to TRBJ1-4; D gene unclear. The CDR3 is made up of 15 amino acids. The germline V gene has CDR1 SGHTA and CDR2 FQGNSA. V was shortened by 1 base and J by 10 bases, with 16 bases between the two germline ends.

Written as DNA, the CDR3 is TGCGCCAGCAGCCAAGTGGTGCGGGCAAATCAGCCCCAGCATTTT. This gives the protein CASSQVVRANQPQHF. The chain combines TRBV4-1 with TRBJ1-5; D is uncertain. The V end was cut by 1 base, the J end by 4 bases, with 11 bases between. This CDR3 comprises 15 residues. Germline lookup yields CDR1 MGHRA and CDR2 YSYEKL.

The chain couples TRBV19 to TRBJ1-2; D call uncertain. This CDR3 has 13 amino acids. V lost 7 bases, J lost 6 bases, and 15 bases lay in between. Germline V gene sequence: CDR1 LNHDA, CDR2 SQIVND (reference sequence). Written as DNA, the CDR3 is TGTGCCAGTAATCCTAGTCGGTGGCATGGCTACACCTTC. Translating gives CASNPSRWHGYTF.

This chain uses TRBV5-4 with TRBJ2-1, with no clear D. Trimming removed 4 bases at V and 3 bases at J, with 2 bases between. The germline gives CDR1 SGHNT, CDR2 YYREEE (reference sequence). The CDR3 is 11 amino acids. The CDR3 protein is CASSLYNEQFF. In nucleotides, the CDR3 is TGTGCCAGCAGCCTCTACAATGAGCAGTTCTTC.

The chain recombines TRBV7-6 with TRBJ2-7; the D gene is possibly TRBD2 (5 bases). The CDR3 spans 15 residues. Germline CDR1 SGHVS, CDR2 FNYEAQ. The V end was cut by 0 bases, the J end by 1 base, with 10 bases between. This CDR3 is CASSLASGLSYEQYF. The CDR3 DNA is TGTGCCAGCAGCTTAGCGTCGGGATTATCCTACGAGCAGTACTTC.

The CDR3 DNA is TGTGCCAGCAGTAGGTCAGGGGGCAGAGATACGCAGTATTTT. Protein product: CASSRSGGRDTQYF. This chain connects TRBV6-4 to TRBJ2-3; 8 bases are a match to TRBD1. V shed 5 bases, J shed 5 bases, and the junction held 6 bases outside the gene matches. In germline, CDR1 is MRHNA, CDR2 SNTAGT. The CDR3 runs to 14 residues.

The chain has TRBV18 and TRBJ2-7, with D possibly being TRBD2 (6 bases). The CDR3 extends over 19 amino acids. CDR1 KGHSH and CDR2 LQKENI come from the germline V gene. Deletions cut 3 bases from V and 0 bases from J, with 24 bases between. This CDR3 is CASSPVPPGGLYSSYEQYF. Here the CDR3 DNA reads TGTGCCAGCTCACCCGTTCCGCCCGGGGGTTTATATAGCTCCTACGAGCAGTACTTC.

This clone was observed a single time. The V and J genes are TRBV10-1 and TRBJ1-1; D may be TRBD1 (5 bases). V was trimmed by 0 bases and J by 10 bases, leaving 12 bases between them. The CDR3 is made up of 13 amino acids. From germline, CDR1 is WNHNN and CDR2 SYGVQD (reference sequence). In nucleotides, the CDR3 is TGCGCCAGCAGTGAGTCTCCAGGGTCGGGAGCTTTCTTT. This translates into CASSESPGSGAFF.

The chain recombines TRBV2 with TRBJ2-7, with 9 bases identical to TRBD2. Germline V gene lookup returns CDR1 SNHLY and CDR2 FYNNEI. With V trimmed by 8 bases and J by 9 bases, 8 bases remained unmatched. There are 12 residues in the CDR3. The CDR3 DNA is TGTGCCAGCGGGGTAGCGGGAGAGGTGCAGTACTTC. Its translation: CASGVAGEVQYF. The full variable domain, its missing parts supplied by reference TRBV2 and TRBJ2-7, is EPEVTQTPSHQVTQMGQEVILRCVPISNHLYFYWYRQILGQKVEFLVSFYNNEISEKSEIFDDQFSVERPDGSNFTLKIRSTKLEDSAMYFCASGVAGEVQYFGPGTRLTVT.

The rearrangement links TRBV14 to TRBJ2-6; the D gene is possibly TRBD1 (6 bases). Trimming took off 4 bases at V and 4 bases at J, with 17 bases between the two ends. The CDR3 covers 17 residues. Germline values: CDR1 SGHDN, CDR2 FVKESK. CDR3 DNA: TGTGCCAGCAGCCTCAGGACAGTACGCTCCGGGGCCAACGTCCTGACTTTC. Translation: CASSLRTVRSGANVLTF.

The genes are TRBV5-1 and TRBJ2-5; 10 positions agree with TRBD1. Germline V CDR1 and CDR2: SGHRS, YFSETQ. V trimming: 3 bases; J trimming: 3 bases; junction bases outside the gene matches: 5. The CDR3 has 15 residues. The CDR3 spells CASSSSGTGEETQYF. The DNA of the CDR3 is TGCGCCAGCAGCTCCTCCGGGACAGGGGAAGAGACCCAGTACTTC.

The rearrangement uses TRBV11-2 and TRBJ1-3, with TRBD1 as a possible D gene (5 bases). Germline V gives CDR1 SGHAT, CDR2 FQNNGV. Trimming stripped 6 bases from V and 4 bases from J, with 19 bases between. The CDR3 consists of 16 residues. The CDR3 loop reads CASRAPGLRIGNTIYF. The CDR3 nucleotides read TGTGCCAGCAGAGCACCAGGGCTCAGGATCGGAAACACCATATATTTT.